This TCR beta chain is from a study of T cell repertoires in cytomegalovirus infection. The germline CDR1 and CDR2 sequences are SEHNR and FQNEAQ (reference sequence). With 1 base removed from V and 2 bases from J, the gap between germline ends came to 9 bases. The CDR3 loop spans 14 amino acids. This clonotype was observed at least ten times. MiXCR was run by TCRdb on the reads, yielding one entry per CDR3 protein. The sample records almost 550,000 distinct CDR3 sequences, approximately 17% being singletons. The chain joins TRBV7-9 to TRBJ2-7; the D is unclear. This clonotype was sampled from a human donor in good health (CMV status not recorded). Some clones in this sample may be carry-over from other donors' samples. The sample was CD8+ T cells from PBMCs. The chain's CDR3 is CASSLEARTYEQYF. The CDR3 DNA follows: TGTGCCAGCAGCTTAGAGGCCCGGACCTACGAGCAGTACTTC.